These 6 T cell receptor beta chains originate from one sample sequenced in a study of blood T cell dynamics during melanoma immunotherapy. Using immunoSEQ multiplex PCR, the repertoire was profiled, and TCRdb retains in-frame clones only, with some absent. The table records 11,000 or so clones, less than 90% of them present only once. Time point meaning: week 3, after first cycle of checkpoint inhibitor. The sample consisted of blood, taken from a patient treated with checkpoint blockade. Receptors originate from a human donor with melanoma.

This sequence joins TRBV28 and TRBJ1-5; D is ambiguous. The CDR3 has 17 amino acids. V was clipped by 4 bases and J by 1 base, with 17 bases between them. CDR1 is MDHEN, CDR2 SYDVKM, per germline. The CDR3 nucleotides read TGTGCCAGCAGTTCGCCAGACGGAGATTTCAGCAATCAGCCCCAGCATTTT. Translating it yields CASSSPDGDFSNQPQHF.

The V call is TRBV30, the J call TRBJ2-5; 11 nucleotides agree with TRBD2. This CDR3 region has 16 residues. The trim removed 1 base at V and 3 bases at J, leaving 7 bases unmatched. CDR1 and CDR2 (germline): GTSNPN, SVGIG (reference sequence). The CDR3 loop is CAWSGGVSGGEETQYF. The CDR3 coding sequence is TGTGCCTGGAGTGGAGGTGTTAGCGGGGGGGAAGAGACCCAGTACTTC.

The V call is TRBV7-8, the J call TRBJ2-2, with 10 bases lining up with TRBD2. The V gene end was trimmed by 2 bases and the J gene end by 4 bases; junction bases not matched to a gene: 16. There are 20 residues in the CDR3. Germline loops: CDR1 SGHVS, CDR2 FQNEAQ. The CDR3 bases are TGTGCCAGCAGCTTAATCTCCGCGCTCCTAGCGGGGGACGCCACCGGGGAGCTGTTTTTT. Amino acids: CASSLISALLAGDATGELFF.

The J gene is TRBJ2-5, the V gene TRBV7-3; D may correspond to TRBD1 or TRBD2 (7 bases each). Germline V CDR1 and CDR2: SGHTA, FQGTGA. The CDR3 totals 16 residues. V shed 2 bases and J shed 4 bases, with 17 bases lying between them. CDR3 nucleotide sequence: TGTGCCAGCAGCTTACGGGGAGGGGGCATGGGAGAGACCCAGTACTTC. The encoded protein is CASSLRGGGMGETQYF. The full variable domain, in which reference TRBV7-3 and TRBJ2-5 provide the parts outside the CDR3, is GAGVSQTPSNKVTEKGKYVELRCDPISGHTALYWYRQSLGQGPEFLIYFQGTGAADDSGLPNDRFFAVRPEGSVSTLKIQRTERGDSAVYLCASSLRGGGMGETQYFGPGTRLLVL.

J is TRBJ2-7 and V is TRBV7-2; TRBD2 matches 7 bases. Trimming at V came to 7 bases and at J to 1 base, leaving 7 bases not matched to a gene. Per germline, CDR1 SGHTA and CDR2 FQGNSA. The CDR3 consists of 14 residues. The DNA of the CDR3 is TGTGCCAGCATCCCCGGGCGGGGGTCCTACGAGCAGTACTTC. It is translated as CASIPGRGSYEQYF.

This CDR3 reads CASSLAREQYF. In DNA form, the CDR3 reads TGTGCCAGCAGCTTAGCGCGCGAGCAGTACTTC. This rearrangement joins TRBV7-2 to TRBJ2-7; the D is unclear. CDR1 and CDR2 (germline): SGHTA, FQGNSA. The CDR3 is made up of 11 amino acids. V was shortened by 0 bases and J by 6 bases, with 3 bases between the two germline ends.